This T cell receptor (beta chain) was obtained from a study of PD-L1 blockade in urothelial cancer. The data were produced by immunoSEQ multiplex PCR, yet TCRdb's version contains in-frame clones alone and is incomplete. The repertoire holds approximately 100,000 clones, with around 85% as singletons. Germline V gene data show CDR1 as KGHSH and CDR2 as LQKENI. The V and J ends lost 8 bases and 4 bases, in that order; junction bases with no gene match: 3. This CDR3 is 14 amino acids long. Sequences were derived from PBMCs, sampled around atezolizumab (anti-PD-L1) treatment. The chain joins TRBV18 to TRBJ2-3, with TRBD2 matching 13 bases. The receptor was isolated from a man aged 50 to 59 with urothelial cancer. CDR3 sequence (DNA): TGTGCCAGCCAACTAGCGGGAGGGCCAGATACGCAGTATTTT. Its protein is CASQLAGGPDTQYF.